A selection of T cell receptor beta chains follows, all from one sample in a study of cytomegalovirus exposure and HLA in healthy donors. Measured with immunoSEQ multiplex PCR; TCRdb has only the in-frame clones, and not every one. The sample includes about 230,000 clones, just under 85% of them seen just once. The sample was PBMCs. These receptors were taken from a woman in her forties in good health and CMV-seronegative. Each CDR3 is given with its conserved first and last residue. Each record gives: clone size, D gene, J gene, V gene, CDR3 length, CDR3 protein, CDR3 DNA. The D gene is left open where the match is weak. Rows give clone size only sometimes, using once, few, many, or a class for an expanded clone.

.	.	TRBJ1-1	TRBV7-9	15	CASSRGAGEDTEAFF	TGTGCCAGCAGCCGCGGGGCCGGGGAGGACACTGAAGCTTTCTTT
.	TRBD1	TRBJ2-7	TRBV4-1	15	CASSSPGQGFEEQYF	TGCGCCAGCAGTTCACCGGGACAGGGGTTCGAGGAGCAGTACTTC
.	TRBD2	TRBJ2-1	TRBV7-3	15	CASSLGGGSVNEQFF	TGTGCCAGCAGCTTAGGCGGGGGGTCGGTCAATGAGCAGTTCTTC
.	.	TRBJ2-7	TRBV2	16	CASSETRRTLAYEQYF	TGTGCCAGCAGTGAGACACGTCGGACACTCGCGTACGAGCAGTACTTC
.	.	TRBJ2-7	TRBV7-9	14	CASSTGIGTYEQYF	TGTGCCAGCAGCACCGGGATTGGAACCTACGAGCAGTACTTC
once	.	TRBJ1-2	TRBV5-8	16	CASCLRERRANYGYTF	TGTGCCAGCTGTCTCAGGGAACGTCGAGCTAACTATGGCTACACCTTC
.	.	TRBJ1-1	TRBV11-2	13	CASSPWTSREAFF	TGTGCCAGCAGCCCCTGGACATCTAGGGAAGCTTTCTTT
.	TRBD1	TRBJ1-6	TRBV7-3	15	CASSLGTGNNSPLHF	TGTGCCAGCAGCCTAGGGACAGGGAATAATTCACCCCTCCACTTT
.	.	TRBJ2-5	TRBV21-1	15	CASSFRLRYQETQYF	TGTGCCAGCAGCTTTCGACTGAGGTACCAAGAGACCCAGTACTTC
.	.	TRBJ1-3	TRBV4-3	12	CASSQDAGEIYF	TGCGCCAGCAGCCAAGATGCAGGGGAAATATATTTT
few	.	TRBJ1-1	TRBV5-6	12	CASSLSVTEAFF	TGTGCCAGCAGCTTGTCTGTCACTGAAGCTTTCTTT
once	.	TRBJ2-5	TRBV6-5	12	CASWQGRETQYF	TGTGCCAGCTGGCAGGGAAGAGAGACCCAGTACTTC
few	.	TRBJ1-2	TRBV2	14	CASSEGWQGYGYTF	TGTGCCAGCAGTGAAGGATGGCAGGGCTATGGCTACACCTTC
.	.	TRBJ1-1	TRBV25-1	15	CASSEGGRRNTEAFF	TGTGCCAGCAGTGAAGGAGGCAGGCGGAACACTGAAGCTTTCTTT
.	.	TRBJ1-2	TRBV6-5	14	CASSPRDFTYRYTF	TGTGCCAGCAGTCCCAGGGACTTCACCTATCGCTACACCTTC
.	.	TRBJ1-1	TRBV7-6	14	CASSLQGRNTEAFF	TGTGCCAGCAGTTTGCAGGGGAGGAACACTGAAGCTTTCTTT
.	TRBD1	TRBJ1-5	TRBV30	15	CAWSNGQGSNQPQHF	TGTGCCTGGAGCAACGGACAGGGTAGCAATCAGCCCCAGCATTTT
few	TRBD1	TRBJ2-7	TRBV4-1	15	CASSQNSGTDYEQYF	TGCGCCAGCAGCCAAAACTCCGGGACAGACTACGAGCAGTACTTC
once	.	TRBJ1-3	TRBV28	12	CASSNSGNTIYF	TGTGCCAGCAGTAACAGTGGAAACACCATATATTTT
few	TRBD2	TRBJ2-1	TRBV7-9	13	CASSPAGGNEQFF	TGTGCCAGCAGCCCCGCGGGAGGCAATGAGCAGTTCTTC
.	.	TRBJ1-5	TRBV7-2	15	CASSSSDTSNQPQHF	TGTGCCAGCAGCTCATCGGACACTAGCAATCAGCCCCAGCATTTT
.	TRBD1	TRBJ1-2	TRBV9	14	CASSGGTGDYGYTF	TGTGCCAGCAGCGGCGGGACAGGAGACTATGGCTACACCTTC
.	TRBD2	TRBJ2-1	TRBV29-1	14	CSAKRGPTHNEQFF	TGCAGCGCTAAGCGGGGGCCAACCCACAATGAGCAGTTCTTC
.	.	TRBJ2-3	TRBV15	14	CATSRSSPTDTQYF	TGTGCCACCAGCAGATCCTCCCCCACAGATACGCAGTATTTT
.	.	TRBJ2-5	TRBV7-7	14	CASSVGGGDETQYF	TGTGCTAGCAGCGTCGGAGGGGGGGATGAGACCCAGTACTTC
few	.	TRBJ1-1	TRBV5-1	13	CASRFSGNPQAFF	TGCGCCAGCAGGTTCTCGGGGAACCCCCAAGCTTTCTTT
few	TRBD2	TRBJ2-5	TRBV4-2	19	CASSRQTGTSGGDQETQYF	TGTGCCAGCAGCCGACAAACAGGGACTAGCGGGGGGGACCAAGAGACCCAGTACTTC
.	TRBD2	TRBJ2-2	TRBV5-4	16	CASSLAGGPPTGELFF	TGTGCCAGCAGCTTAGCGGGGGGACCACCCACCGGGGAGCTGTTTTTT
.	.	TRBJ2-7	TRBV11-2	14	CASSFQGGPYGKYF	TGTGCCAGCAGCTTTCAGGGGGGTCCCTACGGCAAGTACTTC